Listed below are T cell receptor beta chains from one sample, sequenced in a study of blood T cell repertoires in COVID-19. Sequencing used immunoSEQ multiplex PCR; TCRdb keeps in-frame clones, though not all of them. The repertoire holds about 220,000 clones, 85% seen once, with more than 2% in the top ten. Material for sequencing was peripheral blood. The receptors come from a woman between 70 and 85 years old with COVID-19, enrolled during active disease. The CDR3 runs from the conserved cysteine through the conserved F or W. A D gene is named only where the DNA matches it firmly. The listing skips clone size in some rows; elsewhere it reads once, few, many or a size class.

v_call	d_call	clone_size	j_call	cdr3_length	cdr3_aa	cdr3_nt
TRBV7-2	TRBD1	once	TRBJ2-7	13	CASSRGRIYEQYF	TGTGCCAGCAGTAGGGGGCGGATTTACGAGCAGTACTTC
TRBV5-1	-	-	TRBJ2-3	16	CASSQGTQASTDTQYF	TGCGCCAGCAGCCAGGGGACACAAGCTAGCACAGATACGCAGTATTTT
TRBV7-9	TRBD1	-	TRBJ1-2	17	CASSVRDRRSHNYGYTF	TGTGCCAGCAGCGTCCGGGACAGACGCTCCCATAACTATGGCTACACCTTC
TRBV6-2/TRBV6-3	-	-	TRBJ1-3	15	CASSYSGNSGNTIYF	TGTGCCAGCAGTTACAGCGGCAACTCTGGAAACACCATATATTTT
TRBV7-7	TRBD2	-	TRBJ2-3	15	CASSLRSGGSDTQYF	TGTGCTAGCAGCTTAAGGAGCGGGGGGTCAGATACGCAGTATTTT
TRBV10-3	TRBD1	-	TRBJ1-2	17	CAISESTGTGGDYGYTF	TGTGCCATCAGTGAGTCGACGGGGACAGGGGGGGACTATGGCTACACCTTC
TRBV6-5	-	-	TRBJ2-2	15	CASSYSRSETGELFF	TGTGCCAGCAGTTACTCCCGATCTGAGACCGGGGAGCTGTTTTTT
TRBV7-9	TRBD1	-	TRBJ2-7	14	CASSLGQGFYEQYF	TGTGCCAGCAGCCTGGGACAGGGGTTCTACGAGCAGTACTTC
TRBV6-6	-	once	TRBJ1-5	12	CASTPTDQPQHF	TGTGCCAGCACCCCGACAGATCAGCCCCAGCATTTT
TRBV7-2	-	-	TRBJ1-1	13	CASSLGRMQEAFF	TGTGCCAGCAGCTTAGGCCGAATGCAGGAAGCTTTCTTT
TRBV19	TRBD2	-	TRBJ2-5	15	CASSPPGLAGETQYF	TGTGCCAGTAGCCCACCGGGACTAGCAGGGGAGACCCAGTACTTC
TRBV30	-	-	TRBJ1-1	15	CAWSGPDRLNGEAFF	TGTGCCTGGAGTGGGCCCGACAGGTTGAACGGAGAAGCTTTCTTT
TRBV18	-	-	TRBJ1-3	17	CASSPIDGHSSGNTIYF	TGTGCCAGCTCACCGATCGACGGACACAGCTCTGGAAACACCATATATTTT
TRBV6-5	-	-	TRBJ1-1	12	CASSYSAGRAFF	TGTGCCAGCAGTTACTCGGCAGGGCGAGCTTTCTTT
TRBV5-4	-	-	TRBJ1-3	16	CASSLGQPRSGNTIYF	TGTGCCAGCAGCTTGGGACAGCCCCGCTCTGGAAACACCATATATTTT
TRBV15	-	once	TRBJ1-4	16	CATSRGGPGANEKLFF	TGTGCCACCAGCAGGGGTGGTCCCGGGGCTAATGAAAAACTGTTTTTT
TRBV5-1	-	-	TRBJ1-4	14	CASSREGRNEKLFF	TGCGCCAGCAGCCGGGAGGGCCGCAATGAAAAACTGTTTTTT
TRBV29-1	-	-	TRBJ1-2	13	CSVTQSGEAGYTF	TGCAGCGTGACTCAGTCTGGGGAGGCTGGCTACACCTTC
TRBV6-2/TRBV6-3	-	-	TRBJ1-2	13	CASSEMPDYGYTF	TGTGCCAGCAGTGAGATGCCGGACTATGGCTACACCTTC
TRBV29-1	TRBD1	-	TRBJ1-2	12	CSDQQGARGYTF	TGCAGCGACCAACAGGGGGCGAGGGGCTACACCTTC